A selection of T cell receptor beta chains follows, all from one sample in a study of graft-versus-host responses after intestinal transplantation. Here immunoSEQ multiplex PCR was the method, and the copy in TCRdb shows in-frame clones only, minus some. The table lists some 31,000 clones, 93% of them singletons. The material was PBMCs, obtained around 63 days after intestinal transplant. These TCRs come from a human patient who received an intestinal transplant, so some T cells may come from the graft donor. Each CDR3 is given with its conserved first and last residue. D genes are given only for firm matches. A clone size is listed for some rows: how often the clone was seen (once, few, many), or a class if it is expanded.

j_call: TRBJ1-2; v_call: TRBV15; clone_size: NA; d_call: NA; cdr3_aa: CATSDPRGYGYTF; cdr3_nt: TGTGCCACCAGCGATCCTAGAGGCTATGGCTACACCTTC
j_call: TRBJ2-5; v_call: TRBV13; clone_size: NA; d_call: TRBD1; cdr3_aa: CASSSWTGGGETQYF; cdr3_nt: TGTGCCAGCAGCTCTTGGACAGGGGGAGGCGAGACCCAGTACTTC
j_call: TRBJ1-6; v_call: TRBV4-2; clone_size: NA; d_call: NA; cdr3_aa: CASRQNPDRNSPLHF; cdr3_nt: TGTGCCAGCAGACAGAACCCGGACAGAAATTCACCCCTCCACTTT
j_call: TRBJ1-2; v_call: TRBV29-1; clone_size: NA; d_call: NA; cdr3_aa: CSVLAPGNYGYTF; cdr3_nt: TGCAGCGTCTTAGCTCCGGGCAACTATGGCTACACCTTC
j_call: TRBJ2-7; v_call: TRBV11-3; clone_size: NA; d_call: TRBD2; cdr3_aa: CASSSRGGSLEQYF; cdr3_nt: TGTGCCAGCAGTTCGAGAGGCGGGAGTCTCGAGCAGTACTTC
j_call: TRBJ2-7; v_call: TRBV4-1; clone_size: once; d_call: TRBD1; cdr3_aa: CASSQGQGLYEQYF; cdr3_nt: TGCGCCAGCAGCCAGGGACAGGGGCTCTACGAGCAGTACTTC
j_call: TRBJ2-3; v_call: TRBV6-4; clone_size: NA; d_call: NA; cdr3_aa: CASRRVPEPGDTQYF; cdr3_nt: TGTGCCAGCAGACGGGTCCCCGAGCCAGGAGATACGCAGTATTTT
j_call: TRBJ2-3; v_call: TRBV7-7; clone_size: NA; d_call: NA; cdr3_aa: CASSLEGGADTQYF; cdr3_nt: TGTGCCAGCAGCTTAGAGGGGGGCGCAGATACGCAGTATTTT
j_call: TRBJ2-5; v_call: TRBV5-6; clone_size: NA; d_call: NA; cdr3_aa: CASSLVGDGGTQETQYF; cdr3_nt: TGTGCCAGCAGCCTGGTGGGAGACGGGGGTACGCAAGAGACCCAGTACTTC
j_call: TRBJ1-2; v_call: TRBV7-9; clone_size: NA; d_call: NA; cdr3_aa: CASRNGGSYGYTF; cdr3_nt: TGTGCCAGCAGAAATGGGGGCAGCTATGGCTACACCTTC
j_call: TRBJ2-2; v_call: TRBV7-7; clone_size: NA; d_call: NA; cdr3_aa: CASSLSATGELFF; cdr3_nt: TGTGCCAGCAGCTTGAGTGCAACCGGGGAGCTGTTTTTT
j_call: TRBJ2-3; v_call: TRBV9; clone_size: NA; d_call: TRBD1; cdr3_aa: CASSEEGGQGTDTQYF; cdr3_nt: TGTGCCAGCAGCGAGGAGGGGGGACAGGGAACAGATACGCAGTATTTT
j_call: TRBJ2-5; v_call: TRBV7-7; clone_size: NA; d_call: TRBD2; cdr3_aa: CASSSGLASSLGGAQYF; cdr3_nt: TGTGCCAGCAGCTCAGGACTAGCGTCGAGTCTTGGGGGGGCCCAGTACTTC
j_call: TRBJ2-7; v_call: TRBV4-3; clone_size: NA; d_call: TRBD1; cdr3_aa: CASSADRTGAWEQYF; cdr3_nt: TGCGCCAGCAGCGCAGATCGGACAGGGGCTTGGGAGCAGTACTTC
j_call: TRBJ2-1; v_call: TRBV29-1; clone_size: NA; d_call: NA; cdr3_aa: CSVEGESSYNEQFF; cdr3_nt: TGCAGCGTTGAGGGTGAAAGCTCCTACAATGAGCAGTTCTTC
j_call: TRBJ2-5; v_call: TRBV18; clone_size: NA; d_call: NA; cdr3_aa: CASSLVETQYF; cdr3_nt: TGTGCCAGCTCACTCGTCGAGACCCAGTACTTC
j_call: TRBJ1-2; v_call: TRBV4-1; clone_size: NA; d_call: NA; cdr3_aa: CASSQVGGLGYTF; cdr3_nt: TGCGCCAGCAGCCAAGTAGGGGGGCTCGGTTACACCTTC
j_call: TRBJ1-2; v_call: TRBV19; clone_size: NA; d_call: NA; cdr3_aa: CASSDNLIEVHYGYTF; cdr3_nt: TGTGCCAGTAGTGATAACCTAATCGAGGTCCACTATGGCTACACCTTC
j_call: TRBJ2-2; v_call: TRBV7-9; clone_size: once; d_call: NA; cdr3_aa: CASSRDWPGELFF; cdr3_nt: TGTGCCAGCAGCCGAGACTGGCCCGGGGAGCTGTTTTTT
j_call: TRBJ2-7; v_call: TRBV4-1; clone_size: NA; d_call: NA; cdr3_aa: CASSQDRVGGSEQYF; cdr3_nt: TGCGCCAGCAGCCAAGACAGGGTGGGGGGCTCCGAGCAGTACTTC
j_call: TRBJ2-1; v_call: TRBV2; clone_size: NA; d_call: TRBD2; cdr3_aa: CASSASGSNYNEQFF; cdr3_nt: TGTGCCAGCAGCGCTAGCGGGAGTAATTACAATGAGCAGTTCTTC